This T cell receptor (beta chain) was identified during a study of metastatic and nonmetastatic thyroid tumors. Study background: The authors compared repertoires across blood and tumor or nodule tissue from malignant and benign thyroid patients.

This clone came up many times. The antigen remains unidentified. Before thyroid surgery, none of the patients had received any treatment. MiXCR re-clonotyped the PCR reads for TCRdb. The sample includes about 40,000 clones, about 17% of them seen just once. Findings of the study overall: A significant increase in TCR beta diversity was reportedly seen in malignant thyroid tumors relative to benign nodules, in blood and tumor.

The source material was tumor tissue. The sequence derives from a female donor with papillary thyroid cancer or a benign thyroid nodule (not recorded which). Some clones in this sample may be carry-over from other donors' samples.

CDR3 amino acids: CASSLASRGPAINSPLHF. CDR3 bases: TGTGCCAGCAGCTTAGCGTCGCGGGGGCCCGCCATCAATTCACCCCTCCACTTT. The chain links TRBV7-6 to TRBJ1-6; a weak D match, TRBD1 (6 bases). V lost 0 bases, J lost 7 bases, and 19 bases lay in between. Germline V gives CDR1 SGHVS, CDR2 FNYEAQ. This CDR3 region has 18 residues.